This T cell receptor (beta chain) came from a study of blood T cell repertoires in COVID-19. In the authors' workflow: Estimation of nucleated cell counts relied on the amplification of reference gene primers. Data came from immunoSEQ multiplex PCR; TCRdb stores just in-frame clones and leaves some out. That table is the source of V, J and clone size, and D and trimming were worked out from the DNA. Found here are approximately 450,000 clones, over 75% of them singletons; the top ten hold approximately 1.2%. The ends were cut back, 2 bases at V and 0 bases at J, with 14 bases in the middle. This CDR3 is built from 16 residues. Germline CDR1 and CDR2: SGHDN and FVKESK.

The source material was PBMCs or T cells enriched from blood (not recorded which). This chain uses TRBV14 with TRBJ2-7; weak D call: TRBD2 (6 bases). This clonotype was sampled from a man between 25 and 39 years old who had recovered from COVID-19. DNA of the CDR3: TGTGCCAGCAGCCAATTAGGTGGGAGGCTCTCCTACGAGCAGTACTTC. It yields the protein CASSQLGGRLSYEQYF.